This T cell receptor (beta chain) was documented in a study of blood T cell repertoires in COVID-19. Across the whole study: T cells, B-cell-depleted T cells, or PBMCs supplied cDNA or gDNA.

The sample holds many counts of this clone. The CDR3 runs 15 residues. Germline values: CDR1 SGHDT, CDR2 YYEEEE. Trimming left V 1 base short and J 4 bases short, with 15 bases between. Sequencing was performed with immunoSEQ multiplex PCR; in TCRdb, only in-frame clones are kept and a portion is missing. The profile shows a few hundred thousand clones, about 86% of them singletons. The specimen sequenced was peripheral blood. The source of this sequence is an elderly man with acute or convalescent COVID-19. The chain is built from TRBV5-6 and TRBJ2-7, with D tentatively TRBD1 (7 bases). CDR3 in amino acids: CASSLSGGKHYEQYF. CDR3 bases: TGTGCCAGCAGCTTGTCAGGGGGGAAGCATTACGAGCAGTACTTC.